The 24 T cell receptor beta chains below all came from one sample that was sequenced in a study of OX40 agonist ivuxolimab in advanced cancers. Profiling relied on immunoSEQ multiplex PCR, and the TCRdb table lists in-frame clones only, not all of them. Of 70,000 to 90,000 clones in the sample, approximately 84% were seen once. Specimen: CD4+ or CD8+ T cells sorted from blood, collected in a trial of the OX40 agonist ivuxolimab. The receptor set was obtained from an adult with an advanced solid tumor such as melanoma, head and neck, liver or kidney cancer.

This clone appeared a few times. The J gene is TRBJ2-5, the V gene TRBV27, with 7 bases matching TRBD2. The CDR3 contains 15 residues. The J segment lost 3 bases and the V segment lost 6 bases, leaving 10 bases of the junction unmatched. The V gene's germline CDR1 is MNHEY and CDR2 SMNVEV (reference sequence). The CDR3: CASSHPASGKETQYF. The DNA for the CDR3 is TGTGCCAGCAGCCACCCGGCTAGCGGTAAAGAGACCCAGTACTTC.

This clone was counted a single time. DNA of the CDR3: TGTGCCAGCAGTTTAAAGGGAAAGGACTCACCCCTCCACTTT. This encodes CASSLKGKDSPLHF. The chain is built from TRBV27 and TRBJ1-6; D ambiguous. V lost 2 bases to trimming and J lost 10 bases, with 12 bases between them. CDR1 is MNHEY and CDR2 is SMNVEV in the germline V gene (reference sequence). This CDR3 has 14 amino acids.

DNA for the CDR3: TGTGCCAGCAGGGCTTTATGGGGAGAGACCCAGTACTTC. Protein: CASRALWGETQYF. This chain uses TRBV25-1 with TRBJ2-5; D uncertain. Per germline, CDR1 MGHDK and CDR2 SYGVNS. CDR3 length equals 13 residues. V lost 6 bases and J 4 bases, leaving 12 bases between the germline ends.

The gene calls are TRBV5-4 and TRBJ1-5; 10 bases fit TRBD1. The CDR3 sequence is 14 residues long. V was pared by 4 bases and J by 7 bases, with 5 bases of the junction left unmatched. CDR1 and CDR2 (germline): SGHNT, YYREEE (reference sequence). CDR3: CASSRQGAQQPQHF. The CDR3 bases are TGTGCCAGCAGCCGACAGGGGGCACAACAGCCCCAGCATTTT.

As DNA, the CDR3 is TGCGCCAGCAGCTTGGGGTCCGGGTCTGGAAACACCATATATTTT. This encodes CASSLGSGSGNTIYF. V usage is TRBV5-1 and J usage is TRBJ1-3; D ambiguous. Deletions cut 0 bases from V and 1 base from J, with 8 bases between. From germline, CDR1 is SGHRS and CDR2 YFSETQ. The CDR3 extends over 15 amino acids. The complete variable domain, with remaining parts taken from reference TRBV5-1 and TRBJ1-3, reads KAGVTQTPRYLIKTRGQQVTLSCSPISGHRSVSWYQQTPGQGLQFLFEYFSETQRNKGNFPGRFSGRQFSNSRSEMNVSTLELGDSALYLCASSLGSGSGNTIYFGEGSWLTVV.

This clone was picked up one time. The genes are TRBV5-6 and TRBJ1-5, with 7 bases fitting TRBD1. The V gene's germline CDR1 is SGHDT and CDR2 YYEEEE. V shed 0 bases and J 7 bases; nucleotides not matched to a gene: 4. The CDR3 has 14 amino acids. CDR3 bases: TGTGCCAGCAGCTTGGCAGGGGGAGACCAGCCCCAGCATTTT. Its translation is CASSLAGGDQPQHF.

The rearrangement uses TRBV9 and TRBJ1-2; 8 bases are shared with TRBD1. V shed 4 bases and J 0 bases; nucleotides not matched to a gene: 5. The length of the CDR3 is 15 residues. Germline V gene lookup returns CDR1 SGDLS and CDR2 YYNGEE. Written as DNA, the CDR3 is TGTGCCAGCAGCACCGGGACAGGAACTAACTATGGCTACACCTTC. Protein: CASSTGTGTNYGYTF.

This sequence joins TRBV13 and TRBJ2-3, with D maybe TRBD2 (5 bases). The CDR3 is 15 residues long. With 1 base removed from V and 4 bases from J, the gap between germline ends came to 12 bases. Germline V gives CDR1 PRHDT, CDR2 FYEKMQ (reference sequence). The CDR3 is CASSLEGLTADTQYF. In DNA form, the CDR3 reads TGTGCCAGCAGCTTAGAAGGACTTACCGCAGATACGCAGTATTTT.

J is TRBJ1-5 and V is TRBV5-6; 10 bases map to TRBD1. Germline-derived CDR1 and CDR2 are SGHDT and YYEEEE. Losses at the gene ends were 4 bases for V and 8 bases for J; bases not matched to a gene: 18. The CDR3 is made up of 18 amino acids. The CDR3: CASSDIRDRGGRGKPQHF. The CDR3 bases are TGTGCCAGCAGCGACATCCGGGACAGGGGAGGGCGGGGAAAGCCCCAGCATTTT. The full variable domain, rest sourced from reference TRBV5-6 and TRBJ1-5, is DAGVTQSPTHLIKTRGQQVTLRCSPKSGHDTVSWYQQALGQGPQFIFQYYEEEERQRGNFPDRFSGHQFPNYSSELNVNALLLGDSALYLCASSDIRDRGGRGKPQHFGDGTRLSIL.

The chain couples TRBV9 to TRBJ2-7, with TRBD1 matching 8 bases. Germline V lookup: CDR1 SGDLS, CDR2 YYNGEE. This CDR3 comprises 16 residues. V trimming: 4 bases; J trimming: 4 bases; junction bases outside the gene matches: 13. Written as DNA, the CDR3 is TGTGCCAGCAGCAGATTGCCGGGACAGGAACGATACGAGCAGTACTTC. Protein product: CASSRLPGQERYEQYF.

The chain joins TRBV11-3 to TRBJ2-7, with TRBD1 matching over 8 bases. J lost 6 bases, V lost 3 bases, and 7 bases had no gene match. Germline V gives CDR1 SGHNT, CDR2 YENEEA. CDR3 length equals 14 residues. In DNA, the CDR3 is TGTGCCAGCAGCTTCGGGGCAGGGGGCGGCGAGCAGTACTTC. Amino acid sequence: CASSFGAGGGEQYF.

The chain combines TRBV7-9 with TRBJ2-7, with TRBD2 matching 7 bases. The CDR3 extends over 18 amino acids. Germline CDR1 reads SEHNR; CDR2 reads FQNEAQ (reference sequence). V lost 1 base to trimming and J lost 6 bases; unmatched junction nucleotides: 18. The DNA for the CDR3 is TGTGCCAGCAGCTTAGGTCGGTGGGTTGGCGGGAGTACTGGCGAGCAGTACTTC. It encodes CASSLGRWVGGSTGEQYF.

This rearrangement joins TRBV30 to TRBJ2-1; D is perhaps TRBD2 (5 bases). The CDR3 covers 12 residues. The V gene lost 8 bases and the J gene lost 4 bases, with 12 bases spanning the gap. Germline CDR1 is GTSNPN and CDR2 is SVGIG (reference sequence). The CDR3 loop is CAAKRLYNEQFF. In DNA form, the CDR3 reads TGTGCCGCAAAGCGGCTGTACAATGAGCAGTTCTTC.

This chain links TRBV2 with TRBJ2-7, with a possible D match to TRBD2 (6 bases). Germline lookup yields CDR1 SNHLY and CDR2 FYNNEI. CDR3 length: 14 amino acids. The V end lost 7 bases, the J end lost 0 bases, and 13 bases lay between the germline ends. CDR3 residues: CASIPGTYSYEQYF. CDR3 nucleotides: TGTGCCAGCATTCCCGGGACTTACTCCTACGAGCAGTACTTC.

The chain employs TRBV9 and TRBJ2-5; unclear D gene. The length of the CDR3 is 12 residues. The germline V gene has CDR1 SGDLS and CDR2 YYNGEE. The V and J ends lost 4 bases and 5 bases respectively, with 9 bases between them. CDR3 in amino acids: CASSPSGETQYF. The CDR3 DNA sequence: TGTGCCAGCAGCCCGAGTGGCGAGACCCAGTACTTC.

This clone came up a few times. The chain links TRBV6-4 to TRBJ2-2, with D perhaps matching TRBD1 or TRBD2 (5 bases each). This CDR3 is built from 15 residues. The V end lost 0 bases, the J end lost 0 bases, and 5 bases lay between the germline ends. CDR1 is MRHNA, CDR2 SNTAGT, per germline. CDR3: CASSDSGANTGELFF. CDR3 sequence (DNA): TGTGCCAGCAGTGACTCGGGGGCGAACACCGGGGAGCTGTTTTTT.

A word on this clone: Germline is not matched at one junction end, which may reflect a read error. The gene calls are TRBV6-5 and TRBJ2-2; TRBD2 is a possible D gene (5 bases). This CDR3 has 16 residues. Per germline, CDR1 MNHEY and CDR2 SVGAGI. Here the CDR3 DNA reads TGTGCCAGCAGTAACTCGAGAGGGTGGGTCACCGGGGAGCTGTTTTTT. Translated: CASSNSRGWVTGELFF.

This chain joins TRBV5-1 and TRBJ2-5, with 8 nucleotides matching TRBD2. Germline V gene data show CDR1 as SGHRS and CDR2 as YFSETQ. The CDR3 runs 15 residues. J gave up 5 bases and V 1 base, and 7 bases lay outside the gene matches. DNA of the CDR3: TGCGCCAGCAGCTTGCCGCCGGGGGGGACTGAGACCCAGTACTTC. It yields the protein CASSLPPGGTETQYF.

The chain employs TRBV19 and TRBJ2-1, with TRBD2 identical over 9 bases. The CDR3 is 15 amino acids. Germline V gene lookup returns CDR1 LNHDA and CDR2 SQIVND (reference sequence). The ends lost 4 bases at V and 4 bases at J; junction bases unmatched: 5. CDR3 in DNA: TGTGCCAGTAGTAGCGGGAGGGATAGTTACAATGAGCAGTTCTTC. Translated: CASSSGRDSYNEQFF. Combining the CDR3 with reference TRBV19 and TRBJ2-1 gives the whole variable domain DGGITQSPKYLFRKEGQNVTLSCEQNLNHDAMYWYRQDPGQGLRLIYYSQIVNDFQKGDIAEGYSVSREKKESFPLTVTSAQKNPTAFYLCASSSGRDSYNEQFFGPGTRLTVL.

This sequence joins TRBV28 and TRBJ1-5, with D hard to call. CDR1 is MDHEN and CDR2 is SYDVKM in the germline V gene. The CDR3 has 14 residues. With 6 bases removed from V and 2 bases from J, the gap between germline ends came to 11 bases. CDR3 region: CASRVGVGNQPQHF. DNA of the CDR3: TGTGCCAGCAGGGTTGGGGTGGGCAATCAGCCCCAGCATTTT. The full variable domain, its missing parts supplied by reference TRBV28 and TRBJ1-5, is DVKVTQSSRYLVKRTGEKVFLECVQDMDHENMFWYRQDPGLGLRLIYFSYDVKMKEKGDIPEGYSVSREKKERFSLILESASTNQTSMYLCASRVGVGNQPQHFGDGTRLSIL.

The V call is TRBV7-2, the J call TRBJ2-2, with D unclear. V was cut by 5 bases and J by 7 bases, with 17 bases left in between. The CDR3 loop spans 15 amino acids. In germline, CDR1 is SGHTA, CDR2 FQGNSA. CDR3 loop: CASSQITVVGGELFF. CDR3 DNA: TGTGCCAGCAGCCAAATCACGGTGGTAGGCGGGGAGCTGTTTTTT.

The J gene is TRBJ2-3, the V gene TRBV19; TRBD1 might be the D (6 bases). With 6 bases removed from V and 0 bases from J, the gap between germline ends came to 10 bases. From germline, CDR1 is LNHDA and CDR2 SQIVND (reference sequence). This CDR3 spans 14 amino acids. The chain's CDR3 is CASRSGVSTDTQYF. The CDR3 nucleotides are TGTGCCAGTAGATCAGGGGTCAGCACAGATACGCAGTATTTT.

V gene TRBV15 combines with J gene TRBJ1-6; the match to TRBD1 covers 9 bases. The CDR3 loop spans 15 amino acids. Per the germline V gene, CDR1 is LNHNV and CDR2 is YYDKDF (reference sequence). Trimming took 8 bases from V and 9 from J; bases not matched to a gene: 11. CDR3 coding DNA: TGTGCCACCGCTCTGGGGGACAGGGATTTTTCACCCCTCCACTTT. This sequence encodes CATALGDRDFSPLHF.

The V call is TRBV27, the J call TRBJ2-3, with D unclear. Trimming removed 1 base from V and 0 bases from J, with 5 bases in between. The germline gives CDR1 MNHEY, CDR2 SMNVEV (reference sequence). CDR3 length equals 14 residues. The CDR3 sequence: CASSLFASTDTQYF. Here the CDR3 DNA reads TGTGCCAGCAGTTTATTCGCTAGCACAGATACGCAGTATTTT.